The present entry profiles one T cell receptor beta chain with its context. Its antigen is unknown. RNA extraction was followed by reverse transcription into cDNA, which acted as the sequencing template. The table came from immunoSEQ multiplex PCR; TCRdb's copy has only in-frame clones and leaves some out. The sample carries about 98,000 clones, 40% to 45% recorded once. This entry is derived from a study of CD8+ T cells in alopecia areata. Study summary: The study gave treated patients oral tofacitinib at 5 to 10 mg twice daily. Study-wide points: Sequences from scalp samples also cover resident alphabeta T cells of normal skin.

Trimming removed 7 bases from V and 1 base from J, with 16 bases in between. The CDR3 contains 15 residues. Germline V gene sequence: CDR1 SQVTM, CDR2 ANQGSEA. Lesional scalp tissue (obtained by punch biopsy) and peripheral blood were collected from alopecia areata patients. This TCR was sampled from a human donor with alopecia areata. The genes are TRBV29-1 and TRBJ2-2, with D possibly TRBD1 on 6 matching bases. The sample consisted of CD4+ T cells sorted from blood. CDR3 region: CSASKWGQNTGELFF. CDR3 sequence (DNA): TGCAGCGCCTCGAAGTGGGGGCAGAACACCGGGGAGCTGTTTTTT.